This T cell receptor beta chain was observed in a study of T cells in Graves' hyperthyroidism and ophthalmopathy. Hyperthyroidism in the patients, aged 18 to 65, was newly diagnosed and under 2 months in duration. Uncontrolled infection, other autoimmune disease, pregnancy or lactation barred patients from enrollment. In regard to this clonotype: Its antigen is not known.

General study results and limits: Expanded thyroid clonotypes (above 0.001) were mostly also found in blood. Stable hyperthyroidism was separated from ophthalmopathy by a model based on 13 V-J features.

RNA transcripts were the template for amplifying TCR beta CDR3 regions. RT-PCR in the first round (using the HTBI primer set) targeted the TCR CDR3. TCRdb redid the calling of the multiplex PCR reads with MiXCR, one entry per CDR3 protein. This table holds 600,000 or so distinct CDR3 sequences, 35% to 55% found once. The ends lost 6 bases at V and 5 bases at J; junction bases unmatched: 6. This CDR3 spans 13 amino acids. Germline V lookup: CDR1 MGHDK, CDR2 SYGVNS. The TCR was taken from a woman aged 18 to 35 with Graves' hyperthyroidism. The chain combines TRBV25-1 with TRBJ1-2; 7 bases line up with TRBD1. Sequencing was done on a sample of peripheral blood or thyroid tissue (not recorded which). CDR3 residues: CASRSRQGYGYTF. The CDR3 DNA reads as TGTGCCAGCAGGTCTAGACAGGGATATGGCTACACCTTC.